A single sample is the source of the 19 T cell receptor beta chains below, sequenced in a study of blood T cell repertoires in COVID-19 (dated by TCRdb to the early 2020s). The library was built by means of the immunoSEQ multiplex PCR assay. The table comes from immuneACCESS by way of TCRdb, which keeps in-frame sequences with V and J called. Part of the clones is missing from these tables; in studies checked, under half for an unresolved V gene and the rest for unknown reasons. Within this sample are approximately 240,000 clones, with more than 65% of them counted one time only. The ten largest clones add up to over 1.2% of the sample. The sample was peripheral blood. All receptors come from a woman aged 40 to 50 who had recovered from COVID-19.

V gene TRBV12-3 or TRBV12-4 combines with J gene TRBJ1-5; TRBD1 matches at 8 bases. CDR3 size: 13 residues. With 6 bases clipped from V and 4 bases from J, the junction kept 2 bases outside the gene matches. The CDR3 bases are TGTGCCAGCAGGAGACAGGGGAATCAGCCCCAGCATTTT. Residues: CASRRQGNQPQHF.

This chain joins TRBV7-2 and TRBJ2-2; TRBD2 matches 12 bases. CDR1 is SGHTA, CDR2 FQGNSA, per germline. CDR3 length equals 16 residues. Germline trimming cut 6 bases from V and 7 bases from J; bases unmatched to any gene: 9. Here the CDR3 reads CASRDLAGGPNGELFF. CDR3 in DNA: TGTGCCAGCAGAGATCTAGCGGGGGGGCCGAACGGGGAGCTGTTTTTT.

This rearrangement joins TRBV3-1 (or the pseudogene TRBV3-2) to TRBJ2-5; D gene ambiguous. Trimming cost V 1 base and J 5 bases, with 11 bases left between them. Germline CDR1 LGHDT, CDR2 YNNKEL (reference sequence). This CDR3 has 14 residues. CDR3 DNA: TGTGCCAGCAGCCAAGCACTGGCAGCGGAGACCCAGTACTTC. Protein: CASSQALAAETQYF.

V usage is TRBV7-2 and J usage is TRBJ1-4; no definite D call. This CDR3 spans 16 amino acids. With 2 bases removed from V and 1 base from J, the gap between germline ends came to 11 bases. The germline V gene encodes CDR1 SGHTA and CDR2 FQGNSA. The CDR3 spells CASSLMAAGTNEKLFF. Here the CDR3 DNA reads TGTGCCAGCAGCTTAATGGCGGCGGGAACTAATGAAAAACTGTTTTTT.

The chain recombines TRBV18 with TRBJ2-5; 10 bases match TRBD2. From germline, CDR1 is KGHSH and CDR2 LQKENI. The CDR3 runs to 17 residues. Trimming removed 1 base from V and 4 bases from J; junction bases left unmatched: 9. CDR3: CASSPRPSGGIGETQYF. CDR3 sequence (DNA): TGTGCCAGCTCACCACGTCCTAGCGGGGGTATCGGAGAGACCCAGTACTTC.

The chain employs TRBV5-1 and TRBJ1-1, with 9 bases matching TRBD1. CDR3 size: 15 residues. CDR1 is SGHRS and CDR2 is YFSETQ in the germline V gene. Germline trimming cut 0 bases from V and 5 bases from J; bases unmatched to any gene: 5. The CDR3 spells CASSLEGTGSTEAFF. DNA for the CDR3: TGCGCCAGCAGCTTGGAGGGGACAGGGAGTACTGAAGCTTTCTTT.

The chain combines TRBV3-1 (or the pseudogene TRBV3-2) with TRBJ1-2; TRBD1 might be the D (5 bases). The CDR3 is 16 amino acids. Looked up from germline, CDR1 is LGHDT and CDR2 is YNNKEL (reference sequence). Trimming left V 0 bases short and J 8 bases short, with 19 bases between. CDR3 nucleotide sequence: TGTGCCAGCAGCCAAGATCAGGACAAACTATGGTGGGGCTACACCTTC. Amino acids: CASSQDQDKLWWGYTF.

The chain combines TRBV18 with TRBJ1-2, with 7 bases that match TRBD1. Trimming took 2 bases from V and 8 from J; bases not matched to a gene: 2. This CDR3 contains 12 residues. Germline values: CDR1 KGHSH, CDR2 LQKENI. CDR3 coding DNA: TGTGCCAGCTCACCAGACAGGGACGGCTACACCTTC. Protein: CASSPDRDGYTF.

The genes are TRBV7-9 and TRBJ1-3; D is undetermined. Trimming took off 3 bases at V and 7 bases at J, with 22 bases between the two ends. This CDR3 spans 17 amino acids. Germline V gives CDR1 SEHNR, CDR2 FQNEAQ (reference sequence). The CDR3 is CASSFVTDEKLGNTIYF. The CDR3 bases are TGTGCCAGCAGCTTCGTCACAGATGAAAAGCTCGGTAACACCATATATTTT.

This clone was seen a handful of times. The chain combines TRBV3-1 (or the pseudogene TRBV3-2) with TRBJ2-3, with D unresolved. The CDR3 is made up of 14 amino acids. V was cut by 2 bases and J by 2 bases, with 8 bases left in between. Germline V lookup: CDR1 LGHDT, CDR2 YNNKEL (reference sequence). CDR3 amino acids: CASSQFQSTDTQYF. The CDR3 DNA follows: TGTGCCAGCAGCCAATTCCAGTCCACAGATACGCAGTATTTT.

The gene calls are TRBV19 and TRBJ1-2; 8 bases agree with TRBD1. Germline V gives CDR1 LNHDA, CDR2 SQIVND (reference sequence). This CDR3 contains 15 residues. V dropped 7 bases and J dropped 0; count of bases not matched to a gene: 7. CDR3 DNA sequence: TGTGCCAGTAATTTCGGACAGGGAGCTAACTATGGCTACACCTTC. Its translation: CASNFGQGANYGYTF.

This chain uses TRBV10-3 with TRBJ1-4, with 8 bases matching TRBD1. Germline values: CDR1 ENHRY, CDR2 SYGVKD. The J segment lost 10 bases and the V segment lost 6 bases, leaving 7 bases of the junction unmatched. The CDR3 extends over 13 amino acids. The CDR3 sequence: CAISPDRGGKLFF. In nucleotides, the CDR3 is TGTGCCATCAGCCCAGACAGGGGAGGAAAACTGTTTTTT.

The V call is TRBV7-3, the J call TRBJ2-3, with a tentative D call TRBD1 (5 bases). Trimming removed 5 bases at V and 3 bases at J, with 15 bases between. Looked up from germline, CDR1 is SGHTA and CDR2 is FQGTGA. The CDR3 extends over 15 amino acids. This chain's CDR3 is CASSPVVGATDTQYF. The CDR3 DNA is TGTGCCAGCAGCCCCGTTGTAGGGGCAACAGATACGCAGTATTTT.

The V call is TRBV27, the J call TRBJ1-1; D unclear. Between the trimmed V and J ends, which lost 0 bases and 4 bases, there was a span of 9 bases. The CDR3 has 14 amino acids. From germline, CDR1 is MNHEY and CDR2 SMNVEV (reference sequence). CDR3 protein: CASSLSTGFTEAFF. CDR3 in DNA: TGTGCCAGCAGTTTATCTACGGGGTTCACTGAAGCTTTCTTT.

The gene calls are TRBV6-4 and TRBJ2-2; 9 bases fit TRBD1. The V and J ends lost 6 bases and 4 bases, in that order; junction bases with no gene match: 3. The CDR3 loop spans 14 amino acids. CDR1 MRHNA and CDR2 SNTAGT come from the germline V gene. The DNA for the CDR3 is TGTGCCAGCAGCCTACAGGGGGCCACCGGGGAGCTGTTTTTT. Amino acids: CASSLQGATGELFF.

V gene TRBV5-1 combines with J gene TRBJ1-4, with D perhaps TRBD1 (6 bases). The germline V and J ends were trimmed by 0 bases and 4 bases, with 10 bases remaining between them. The germline V gene has CDR1 SGHRS and CDR2 YFSETQ. The CDR3 consists of 15 residues. Here the CDR3 DNA reads TGCGCCAGCAGCTTGGCAACAGGGAGTAATGAAAAACTGTTTTTT. This gives the protein CASSLATGSNEKLFF.

The rearrangement links TRBV19 to TRBJ2-7; 7 positions agree with TRBD1. Germline V gene data show CDR1 as LNHDA and CDR2 as SQIVND (reference sequence). V dropped 10 bases and J dropped 6; count of bases not matched to a gene: 15. The CDR3 is 14 amino acids. The CDR3 sequence: CATRNTGERSEQYF. The CDR3 coding sequence is TGTGCCACCAGAAATACAGGGGAGAGGAGCGAGCAGTACTTC.

Written as DNA, the CDR3 is TGCGCCAGCAGCGAAGTAGCGGGGATCTCCTACGAGCAGTACTTC. It specifies CASSEVAGISYEQYF. This chain links TRBV5-1 with TRBJ2-7, with TRBD2 matching over 8 bases. The V and J ends lost 4 bases and 0 bases, in that order; junction bases with no gene match: 6. CDR1 is SGHRS, CDR2 YFSETQ, per germline. The CDR3 totals 15 residues. Full variable domain (remainder filled in from reference TRBV5-1 and TRBJ2-7): KAGVTQTPRYLIKTRGQQVTLSCSPISGHRSVSWYQQTPGQGLQFLFEYFSETQRNKGNFPGRFSGRQFSNSRSEMNVSTLELGDSALYLCASSEVAGISYEQYFGPGTRLTVT.

The V gene is TRBV2, the J gene TRBJ2-1, with D unresolved. Germline-derived CDR1 and CDR2 are SNHLY and FYNNEI. The CDR3 has 14 residues. Trimming stripped 7 bases from V and 8 bases from J, with 18 bases between. CDR3 DNA sequence: TGTGCCAGCACCACCGAGGTAAGAGTTGATGAGCAGTTCTTC. It encodes CASTTEVRVDEQFF.